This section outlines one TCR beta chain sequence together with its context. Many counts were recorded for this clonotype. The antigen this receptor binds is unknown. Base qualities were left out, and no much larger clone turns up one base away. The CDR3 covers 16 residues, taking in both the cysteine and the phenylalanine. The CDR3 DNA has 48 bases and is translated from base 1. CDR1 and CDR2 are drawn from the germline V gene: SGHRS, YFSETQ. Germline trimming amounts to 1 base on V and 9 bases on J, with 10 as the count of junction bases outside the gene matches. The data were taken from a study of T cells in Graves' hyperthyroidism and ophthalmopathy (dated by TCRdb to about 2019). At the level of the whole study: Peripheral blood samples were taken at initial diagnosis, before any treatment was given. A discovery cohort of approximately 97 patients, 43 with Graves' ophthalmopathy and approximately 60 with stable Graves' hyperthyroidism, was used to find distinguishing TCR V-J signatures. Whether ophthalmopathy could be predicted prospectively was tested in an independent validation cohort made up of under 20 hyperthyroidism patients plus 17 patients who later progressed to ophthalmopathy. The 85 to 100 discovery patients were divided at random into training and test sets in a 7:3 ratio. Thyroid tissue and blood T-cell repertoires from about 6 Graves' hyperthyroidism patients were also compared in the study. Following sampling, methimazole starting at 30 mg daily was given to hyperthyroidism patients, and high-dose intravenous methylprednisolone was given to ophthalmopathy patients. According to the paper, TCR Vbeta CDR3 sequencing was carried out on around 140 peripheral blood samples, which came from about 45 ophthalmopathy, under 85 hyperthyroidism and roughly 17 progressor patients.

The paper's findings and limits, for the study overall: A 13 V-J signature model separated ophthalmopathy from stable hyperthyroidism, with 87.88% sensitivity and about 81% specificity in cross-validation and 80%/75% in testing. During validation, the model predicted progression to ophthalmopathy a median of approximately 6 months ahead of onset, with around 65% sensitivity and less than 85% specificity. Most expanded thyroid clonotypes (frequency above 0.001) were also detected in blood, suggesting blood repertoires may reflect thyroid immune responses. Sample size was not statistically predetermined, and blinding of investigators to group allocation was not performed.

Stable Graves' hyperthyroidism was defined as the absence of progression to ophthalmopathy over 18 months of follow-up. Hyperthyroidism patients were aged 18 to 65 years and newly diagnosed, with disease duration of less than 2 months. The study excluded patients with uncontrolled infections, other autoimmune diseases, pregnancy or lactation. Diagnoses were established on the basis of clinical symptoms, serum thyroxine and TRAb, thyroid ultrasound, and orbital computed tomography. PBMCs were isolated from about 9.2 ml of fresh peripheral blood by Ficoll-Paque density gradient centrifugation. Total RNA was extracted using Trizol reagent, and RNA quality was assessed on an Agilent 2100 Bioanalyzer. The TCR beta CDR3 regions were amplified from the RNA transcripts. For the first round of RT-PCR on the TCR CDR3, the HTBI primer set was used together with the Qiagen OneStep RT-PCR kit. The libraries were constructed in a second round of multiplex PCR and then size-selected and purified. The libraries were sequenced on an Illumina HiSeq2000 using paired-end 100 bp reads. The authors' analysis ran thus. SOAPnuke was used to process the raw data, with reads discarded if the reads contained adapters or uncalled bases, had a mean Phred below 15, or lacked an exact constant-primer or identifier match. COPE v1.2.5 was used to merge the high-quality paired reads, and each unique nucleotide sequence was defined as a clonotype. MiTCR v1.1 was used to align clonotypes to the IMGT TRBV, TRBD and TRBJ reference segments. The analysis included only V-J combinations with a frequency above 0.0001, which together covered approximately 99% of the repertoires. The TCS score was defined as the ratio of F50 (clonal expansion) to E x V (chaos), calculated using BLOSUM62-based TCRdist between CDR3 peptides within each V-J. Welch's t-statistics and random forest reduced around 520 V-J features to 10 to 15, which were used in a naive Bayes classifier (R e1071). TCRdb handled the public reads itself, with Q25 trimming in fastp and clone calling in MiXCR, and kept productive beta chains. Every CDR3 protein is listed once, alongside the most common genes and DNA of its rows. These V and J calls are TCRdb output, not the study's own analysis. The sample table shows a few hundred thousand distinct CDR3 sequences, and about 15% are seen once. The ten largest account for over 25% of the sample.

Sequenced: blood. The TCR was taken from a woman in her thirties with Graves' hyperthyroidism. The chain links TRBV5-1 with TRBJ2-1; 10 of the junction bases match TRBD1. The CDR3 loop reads CASSLFGTGVSGEQFF. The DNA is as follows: TGCGCCAGCAGCTTGTTCGGGACAGGGGTTAGTGGTGAGCAGTTCTTC.